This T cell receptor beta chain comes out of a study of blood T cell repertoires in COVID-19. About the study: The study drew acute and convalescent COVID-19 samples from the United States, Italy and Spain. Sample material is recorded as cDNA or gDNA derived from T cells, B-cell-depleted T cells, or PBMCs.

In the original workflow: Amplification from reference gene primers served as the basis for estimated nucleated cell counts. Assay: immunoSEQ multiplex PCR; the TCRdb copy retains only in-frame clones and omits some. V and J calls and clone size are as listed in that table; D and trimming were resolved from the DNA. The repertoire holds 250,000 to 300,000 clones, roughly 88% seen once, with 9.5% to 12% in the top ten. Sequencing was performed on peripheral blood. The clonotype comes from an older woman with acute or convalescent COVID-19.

The CDR3 reads CASSYSEGSYTF. The CDR3 DNA follows: TGTGCCAGCAGTTACTCCGAGGGTAGCTACACCTTC. The gene calls are TRBV6-6 and TRBJ1-2; D gene unclear. Germline values: CDR1 MNHNY, CDR2 SVGAGI (reference sequence). The CDR3 totals 12 residues. Trimming took off 0 bases at V and 9 bases at J, with 8 bases between the two ends.